This note documents a single TCR beta chain sequence. Only a few counts were recorded for this clonotype. Its antigen remains unidentified. The input lacks base qualities; no much larger clone sits a single base away. Read against the paper, the sample's treatment or condition label means: live attenuated yellow fever vaccine strain. At each blood-draw timepoint, two biological replicates of bulk PBMCs were obtained. A standard Ficoll-Paque protocol was used to isolate PBMCs from peripheral blood. TriZol was used to extract RNA from bulk PBMCs, CD4 and CD8 fractions, and dextramer-positive and dextramer-negative fractions. Relative to germline, V is missing 3 bases and J is missing 7 bases, with 15 bases of the junction outside any gene match. CDR1 and CDR2, looked up from the germline V gene, are SQVTM and ANQGSEA. The CDR3 has 16 amino acids, counting the end cysteine and phenylalanine. Only the CDR3 portion is preserved as DNA: 48 bases, with reading frame beginning at the first base.

Synthesis of TCR cDNA relied on 5'RACE template switching, a step that introduced a universal primer site along with unique molecular identifiers. Priming of cDNA synthesis was performed from both the TCR alpha and TCR beta constant segments. Two PCR steps were used to amplify libraries, with sample barcodes and sequencing adapters being added in the second step. Libraries were sequenced on Illumina HiSeq 2500 (2x100 bp) or NovaSeq (2x150 bp). As for how the authors treated the data: Demultiplexing of reads and collapsing into UMI consensus sequences were performed with MIGEC, and V(D)J alignment was carried out with MiXCR. Vaccine-responding clonotypes were defined with edgeR using replicate PBMC samples, requiring FDR below 0.01 and a log2 fold change above 5 up to day 15. Bulk clonotypes were assigned CD4 or CD8 identity according to which sequenced CD4 or CD8 repertoire held them at higher abundance. The raw public reads went through TCRdb reprocessing: fastp at Q25, MiXCR clone calling, in-frame beta chains kept. Each CDR3 protein gets just one entry, which takes the most common genes and DNA from the rows behind it. These V and J calls are TCRdb output, not the study's own analysis. The sample includes just under 600,000 distinct CDR3 sequences, with less than 15% observed a single time. Around 15% of the sample lies in the top ten.

This sample was included in a study of T cells after yellow fever vaccination (dated by TCRdb to the late 2010s). Background for the entire study: Libraries from fractions with low cell numbers were prepared with the SMART-Seq v4 Ultra Low Input RNA kit. Blood was drawn at multiple timepoints before and after primary and secondary immunization, with bulk PBMC replicates and cell subsets isolated. Two healthy male donors, one aged 18 to 30 and one aged 30 to 39 years, were included in the cohort. To follow T-cell clones before and after both primary and booster YFV17D yellow fever vaccination, bulk TCR alpha and beta repertoires underwent longitudinal sequencing. Broader findings and caveats from the paper: A small fraction of clonotypes appeared in both the CD4 and CD8 compartments, likely as a result of convergent recombination. Computational filtering was required because FACS-sorted repertoires could contain abundant contaminating clonotypes from the bulk population. After the booster, most of the clones that had expanded following primary vaccination were detected again (roughly 96% of CD4 and around 88% of CD8), which suggests that memory was broadly maintained. Because only a couple of donors were included in the study, the extent to which the findings can be generalized is limited. The secondary T-cell response was weaker than the primary response but faster, peaking on day 5 instead of day 15.

The clonotype was recovered from a man aged 30 to 39 who received the YFV17D yellow fever vaccine. The chain is made from TRBV29-1 and TRBJ2-5, with 9 junctional bases fitting TRBD1. Sequenced material: PBMCs, taken on the day of the yellow fever booster vaccination. The DNA sequence is TGCAGCGTTGAGGCCACAGGGGGCGGGACGGGTCGGACCCAGTACTTC. Translated, this gives CSVEATGGGTGRTQYF.